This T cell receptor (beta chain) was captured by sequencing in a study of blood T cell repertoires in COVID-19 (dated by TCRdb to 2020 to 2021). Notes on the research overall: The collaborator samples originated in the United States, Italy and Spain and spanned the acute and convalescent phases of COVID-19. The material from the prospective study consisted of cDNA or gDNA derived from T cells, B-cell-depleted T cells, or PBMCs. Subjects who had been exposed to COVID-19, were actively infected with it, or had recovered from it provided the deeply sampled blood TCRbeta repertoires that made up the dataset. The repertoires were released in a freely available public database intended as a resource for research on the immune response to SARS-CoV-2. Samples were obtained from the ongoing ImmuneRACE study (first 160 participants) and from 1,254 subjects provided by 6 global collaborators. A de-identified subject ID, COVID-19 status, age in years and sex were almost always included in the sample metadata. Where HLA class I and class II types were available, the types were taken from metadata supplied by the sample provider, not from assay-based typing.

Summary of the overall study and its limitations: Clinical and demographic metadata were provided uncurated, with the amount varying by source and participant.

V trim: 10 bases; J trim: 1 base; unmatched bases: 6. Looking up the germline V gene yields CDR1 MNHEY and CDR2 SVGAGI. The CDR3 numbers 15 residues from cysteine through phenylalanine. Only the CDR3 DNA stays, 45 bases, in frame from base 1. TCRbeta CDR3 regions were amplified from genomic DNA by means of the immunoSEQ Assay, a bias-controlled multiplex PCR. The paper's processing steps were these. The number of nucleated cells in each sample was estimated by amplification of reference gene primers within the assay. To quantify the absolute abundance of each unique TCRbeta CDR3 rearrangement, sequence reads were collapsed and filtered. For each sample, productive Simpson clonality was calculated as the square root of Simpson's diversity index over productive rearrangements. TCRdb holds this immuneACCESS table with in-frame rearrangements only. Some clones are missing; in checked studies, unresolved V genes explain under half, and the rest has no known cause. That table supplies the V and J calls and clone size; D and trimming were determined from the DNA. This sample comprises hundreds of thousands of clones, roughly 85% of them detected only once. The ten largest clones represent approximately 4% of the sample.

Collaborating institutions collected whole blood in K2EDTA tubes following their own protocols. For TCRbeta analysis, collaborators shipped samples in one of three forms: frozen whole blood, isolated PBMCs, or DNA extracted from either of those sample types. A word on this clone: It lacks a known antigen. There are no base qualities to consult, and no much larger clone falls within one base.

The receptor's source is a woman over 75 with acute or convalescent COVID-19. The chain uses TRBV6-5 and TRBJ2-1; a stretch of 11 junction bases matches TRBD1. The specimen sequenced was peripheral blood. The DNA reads TGTGCCACGGCAGGACAGGGGGCTTCCTACAATGAGCAGTTCTTC. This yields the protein CATAGQGASYNEQFF.